One and the same sample provided the 21 T cell receptor beta chains below, sequenced in a study of CD8 T cells in Susac syndrome. RNA totalling about 0.5 to 1 ug underwent reverse transcription with random hexamers. TCRdb itself ran the immunoSEQ multiplex PCR reads through MiXCR, one entry per CDR3 protein. The repertoire holds more than 200,000 distinct CDR3 sequences, with around 95% as singletons. Specimen: CD4+ T cells from PBMCs. These receptors all come from a human donor with multiple sclerosis.

The chain is built from TRBV29-1 and TRBJ1-1; tentatively, D is TRBD1 (5 bases). The V gene lost 7 bases and the J gene lost 2 bases, with 11 bases spanning the gap. The CDR3 runs 12 residues. Per the germline V gene, CDR1 is SQVTM and CDR2 is ANQGSEA. CDR3 nucleotides: TGCAGCGGGGGGTACCCAAACACTGAAGCTTTCTTT. Translating it yields CSGGYPNTEAFF.

The rearrangement links TRBV19 to TRBJ1-5; 8 bases line up with TRBD1. Germline-derived CDR1 and CDR2 are LNHDA and SQIVND (reference sequence). The CDR3 is 16 residues long. V gave up 3 bases and J gave up 2 bases; unmatched junction bases: 6. The CDR3 nucleotides are TGTGCCAGTAGTATCGAGCAGGGGGCTCGCAATCAGCCCCAGCATTTT. Translating gives CASSIEQGARNQPQHF.

The gene calls are TRBV5-4 and TRBJ2-3; D is ambiguous. The CDR3 covers 15 residues. V was cut by 3 bases and J by 7 bases, with 18 bases left in between. Germline V gene lookup returns CDR1 SGHNT and CDR2 YYREEE (reference sequence). The CDR3 region is CASSSETTGGHTQYF. The CDR3 coding sequence is TGTGCCAGCAGCTCCGAAACCACGGGTGGGCATACGCAGTATTTT.

This clonotype showed up just once. This chain joins TRBV6-1 and TRBJ2-1, with D perhaps TRBD1 (5 bases). The CDR3 runs to 16 residues. Germline loops: CDR1 MNHNS, CDR2 SASEGT. Deletions cut 3 bases from V and 0 bases from J, with 12 bases between. The CDR3 loop reads CASSEQGVSSYNEQFF. As DNA, the CDR3 is TGTGCCAGCAGTGAGCAGGGTGTAAGCTCCTACAATGAGCAGTTCTTC.

The rearrangement uses TRBV18 and TRBJ2-1, with TRBD2 matching 11 bases. CDR1 and CDR2 (germline): KGHSH, LQKENI. V was clipped by 3 bases and J by 7 bases; unmatched bases: 5. The CDR3 has 15 amino acids. CDR3 nucleotide sequence: TGTGCCAGCTCACCTAGCGGGAGGGCCCCTAATGAGCAGTTCTTC. It yields the protein CASSPSGRAPNEQFF.

The chain uses TRBV24-1 and TRBJ2-3; D is unresolved. The CDR3 consists of 12 residues. Trimming took 2 bases from V and 10 from J, leaving 9 bases between them. In germline, CDR1 is KGHDR, CDR2 SFDVKD. The CDR3 DNA sequence: TGTGCCACCAGTGATTACGAGGCTCCGCAGTATTTT. It is translated as CATSDYEAPQYF.

This rearrangement joins TRBV18 to TRBJ2-3, with 12 bases fitting TRBD2. The V gene's germline CDR1 is KGHSH and CDR2 LQKENI. The CDR3 is made up of 22 amino acids. The J segment lost 0 bases and the V segment lost 3 bases, leaving 19 bases of the junction unmatched. CDR3 nucleotide sequence: TGTGCCAGCTCACCCCAACGACTAGCGGGAGCGCAGAACGGACCTAGCACAGATACGCAGTATTTT. Amino acids: CASSPQRLAGAQNGPSTDTQYF.

The chain combines TRBV12-3 or TRBV12-4 with TRBJ2-3, with a possible D match to TRBD1 (5 bases). The CDR3 contains 15 residues. The V gene lost 4 bases and the J gene lost 0 bases, with 11 bases spanning the gap. CDR3 sequence reads: CASSYRLPSTDTQYF. The CDR3 nucleotides are TGTGCCAGCAGTTACAGGCTACCTAGCACAGATACGCAGTATTTT.

This clonotype was counted a single time. The gene calls are TRBV19 and TRBJ2-5, with TRBD2 as a possible D gene (5 bases). The V gene's germline CDR1 is LNHDA and CDR2 SQIVND (reference sequence). The CDR3 length is 15 residues. The V gene lost 2 bases and the J gene lost 2 bases, with 12 bases spanning the gap. This chain's CDR3 is CASSISSGVQETQYF. CDR3 in DNA: TGTGCCAGTAGTATATCCAGCGGAGTTCAAGAGACCCAGTACTTC.

This clonotype was seen once. V usage is TRBV9 and J usage is TRBJ2-2; D is unresolved. V was cut by 5 bases and J by 4 bases, with 12 bases left in between. Germline loops: CDR1 SGDLS, CDR2 YYNGEE. The CDR3 is 14 amino acids. CDR3: CASSEISLTGELFF. The CDR3, as DNA: TGTGCCAGCAGTGAGATAAGTCTCACCGGGGAGCTGTTTTTT.

In its sample, this clonotype was seen once. The chain carries TRBV6-1 and TRBJ2-7; 10 bases align to TRBD1. The CDR3 loop spans 14 amino acids. With 11 bases clipped from V and 1 base from J, the junction kept 8 bases outside the gene matches. In germline, CDR1 is MNHNS, CDR2 SASEGT. The DNA of the CDR3 is TGTGCCTCCCAGGGACAGGGGATTTCCTACGAGCAGTACTTC. Translating it yields CASQGQGISYEQYF.

The V and J genes are TRBV7-3 and TRBJ2-5, with 8 bases aligning to TRBD2. The CDR3 spans 14 residues. Germline CDR1 and CDR2: SGHTA and FQGTGA. The V and J ends lost 1 base and 5 bases, in that order; junction bases with no gene match: 3. CDR3 bases: TGTGCCAGCAGCTTAATCCGGGGGGGTGAGACCCAGTACTTC. As protein: CASSLIRGGETQYF.

The chain employs TRBV4-2 and TRBJ1-4; tentative D call: TRBD1 (5 bases). Trimming shortened V by 0 bases and J by 0 bases, and 17 bases separated the two germline ends. CDR3 size: 19 residues. Germline CDR1 reads LGHNA; CDR2 reads YNFKEQ. The CDR3 DNA is TGTGCCAGCAGCCAAGATTTCAGACAGCCCATTGCAACTAATGAAAAACTGTTTTTT. It encodes CASSQDFRQPIATNEKLFF.

The genes are TRBV27 and TRBJ1-6, with D possibly matching TRBD1 (5 bases). Looked up from germline, CDR1 is MNHEY and CDR2 is SMNVEV (reference sequence). The CDR3 has 15 amino acids. V shed 5 bases and J shed 7 bases, with 15 bases lying between them. The CDR3 DNA follows: TGTGCCAGCAGTCCCCCGACAGCCAGGAATTCACCCCTCCACTTT. Translated, it gives CASSPPTARNSPLHF.

This clonotype was seen a few times. This rearrangement joins TRBV28 to TRBJ2-7; the D is unclear. Germline CDR1 MDHEN, CDR2 SYDVKM. V dropped 3 bases and J dropped 3 bases, with 6 bases sitting between them. The CDR3 consists of 12 residues. The CDR3 coding sequence is TGTGCCAGCAGTTTCTGGGGCTACGAGCAGTACTTC. Its protein product is CASSFWGYEQYF. Full variable domain (remainder filled in from reference TRBV28 and TRBJ2-7): DVKVTQSSRYLVKRTGEKVFLECVQDMDHENMFWYRQDPGLGLRLIYFSYDVKMKEKGDIPEGYSVSREKKERFSLILESASTNQTSMYLCASSFWGYEQYFGPGTRLTVT.

The chain is built from TRBV19 and TRBJ2-7; 7 bases fit TRBD1. With V trimmed by 5 bases and J by 6 bases, 7 bases remained unmatched. CDR3 length equals 13 residues. In germline, CDR1 is LNHDA, CDR2 SQIVND (reference sequence). The CDR3 DNA is TGTGCCAGTAGTCCACAGGGGTCGCGCGAGCAGTACTTC. Amino acids: CASSPQGSREQYF. The full variable domain, in which reference TRBV19 and TRBJ2-7 provide the parts outside the CDR3, is DGGITQSPKYLFRKEGQNVTLSCEQNLNHDAMYWYRQDPGQGLRLIYYSQIVNDFQKGDIAEGYSVSREKKESFPLTVTSAQKNPTAFYLCASSPQGSREQYFGPGTRLTVT.

This chain connects TRBV24-1 to TRBJ2-1; 11 bases agree with TRBD2. Trimming at V came to 3 bases and at J to 0 bases, leaving 9 bases not matched to a gene. The CDR3 length is 19 residues. Germline assignment: CDR1 KGHDR and CDR2 SFDVKD. The CDR3 loop reads CATSDPSGRPGGSYNEQFF. The CDR3 bases are TGTGCCACCAGTGATCCTAGCGGGAGGCCGGGGGGCTCCTACAATGAGCAGTTCTTC.

The V call is TRBV6-2 or TRBV6-3, the J call TRBJ2-5, with D perhaps assigned TRBD1 or TRBD2 (6 bases each). Germline V gene sequence: CDR1 MNHEY, CDR2 SVGEGT. Trimming removed 2 bases from V and 2 bases from J, with 9 bases in between. The CDR3 runs to 14 residues. CDR3 nucleotides: TGTGCCAGCAGTTACGGGGGGCCGCAAGAGACCCAGTACTTC. As protein: CASSYGGPQETQYF.

In its sample, this clonotype was seen a few times. The rearrangement uses TRBV30 and TRBJ1-1; D gene uncertain. Germline V gives CDR1 GTSNPN, CDR2 SVGIG (reference sequence). The CDR3 runs 11 residues. Trimming took 0 bases from V and 2 from J, leaving 1 base between them. As DNA, the CDR3 is TGTGCCTGGAGTGTTAACACTGAAGCTTTCTTT. It codes for CAWSVNTEAFF.

CDR3 sequence (DNA): TGTGCCACCGAATACCGACTAACGGGTGTAAGTGAAAAACTGTTTTTT. Encoded protein: CATEYRLTGVSEKLFF. The V gene is TRBV6-6, the J gene TRBJ1-4, with D hard to call. The CDR3 is 16 residues long. The ends were cut back, 10 bases at V and 7 bases at J, with 25 bases in the middle. CDR1 and CDR2 (germline): MNHNY, SVGAGI (reference sequence).

The gene calls are TRBV21-1 and TRBJ2-5. TRBV21-1 is tagged as a pseudogene. The CDR3 has 14 residues. The CDR3 region is CASSKGVGRETQYF. CDR3 sequence (DNA): TGTGCCAGCAGCAAAGGAGTAGGTCGAGAGACCCAGTACTTC.